The present entry profiles one TCR beta chain with its context. Its antigen is unknown. These data come from a study of type 1 regulatory T cells. Study in general: This in vitro CD4 product, T-allo10, is enriched for Tr1 cells and alloantigen-specific.

TCRdb itself ran the reads through MiXCR, one entry per CDR3 protein. The table records tens of thousands of distinct CDR3 sequences, 20% to 25% of them present only once. Study observations and caveats: Compared with non-Tr1 cells, Tr1 cells showed a narrower TCR repertoire.

Trimming cost V 7 bases and J 5 bases, with 17 bases left between them. The CDR3 length is 14 residues. CDR1 and CDR2 from the germline V gene are ENHRY and SYGVKD. The material sequenced was cultured type 1 regulatory T (Tr1) cells, either the whole culture or a sorted fraction (not recorded which). The receptor was derived from a human donor in good health. The gene calls are TRBV10-3 and TRBJ2-5, with D perhaps being TRBD1 or TRBD2 (5 bases each). The CDR3 region is CAINRGQGEETQYF. In DNA form, the CDR3 reads TGTGCCATCAATCGGGGTCAGGGAGAGGAGACCCAGTACTTC.